This T cell receptor beta chain was captured in a study of blood T cell repertoires in COVID-19. Only in-frame clones appear in the TCRdb table, and some are missing; sequencing was by immunoSEQ multiplex PCR. The sample consists of 250,000 to 350,000 clones, 90% of them appearing once. The germline CDR1 and CDR2 sequences are SEHNR and FQNEAQ (reference sequence). With 4 bases removed from V and 2 bases from J, the gap between germline ends came to 15 bases. The CDR3 sequence is 15 residues long. The receptor's source is a woman under 30 with acute COVID-19. This chain uses TRBV7-9 with TRBJ2-7, with D possibly being TRBD1 (6 bases). The source material was PBMCs or T cells enriched from blood (not recorded which). CDR3 sequence reads: CASSSPSTGTYEQYF. The CDR3 DNA is TGTGCCAGCAGCTCCCCCTCGACAGGAACCTACGAGCAGTACTTC.